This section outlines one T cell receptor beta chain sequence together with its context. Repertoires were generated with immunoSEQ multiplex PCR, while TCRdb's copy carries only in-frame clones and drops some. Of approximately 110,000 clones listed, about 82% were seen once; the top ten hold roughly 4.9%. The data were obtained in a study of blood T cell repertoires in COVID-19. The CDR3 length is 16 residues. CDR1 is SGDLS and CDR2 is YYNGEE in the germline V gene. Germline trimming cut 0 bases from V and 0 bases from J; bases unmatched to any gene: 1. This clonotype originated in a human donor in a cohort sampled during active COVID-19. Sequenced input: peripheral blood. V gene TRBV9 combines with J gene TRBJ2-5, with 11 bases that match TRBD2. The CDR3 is CASSVGLAGYQETQYF. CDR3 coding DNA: TGTGCCAGCAGCGTAGGACTAGCGGGATACCAAGAGACCCAGTACTTC.